These 13 T cell receptor beta chains were sequenced from one sample in a study of chemoradiotherapy in HPV16-positive cancers. Measured with immunoSEQ multiplex PCR; TCRdb has only the in-frame clones, and not every one. Counted here are 30,000 to 40,000 clones, approximately 90% occurring once; the ten biggest clones make up roughly 3.4%. Source: blood, taken from a patient who underwent chemoradiotherapy. All receptors derive from a human donor with HPV-associated anogenital cancer.

V gene TRBV6-1 combines with J gene TRBJ1-5; no clear D. The CDR3 runs to 14 residues. Deletions cut 2 bases from V and 3 bases from J, with 8 bases between. The germline CDR1 and CDR2 sequences are MNHNS and SASEGT. Written as DNA, the CDR3 is TGTGCCAGCAGTGAACTTACGATCAATCAGCCCCAGCATTTT. It specifies CASSELTINQPQHF.

This chain links TRBV18 with TRBJ1-2; weak D call: TRBD1 (6 bases). The CDR3 extends over 15 amino acids. The germline V and J ends were trimmed by 4 bases and 1 base, with 13 bases remaining between them. Germline CDR1 is KGHSH and CDR2 is LQKENI. The CDR3 nucleotides are TGTGCCAGCTCACAGAAACAGGGAGATAACTATGGCTACACCTTC. It specifies CASSQKQGDNYGYTF.

This sequence joins TRBV4-1 and TRBJ2-3; tentatively, D is TRBD1 or TRBD2 (5 bases each). Deletions cut 4 bases from V and 1 base from J, with 12 bases between. The CDR3 is 15 residues long. Germline V gene lookup returns CDR1 MGHRA and CDR2 YSYEKL. The CDR3 DNA reads as TGCGCCAGCAGCCGAGTCGTGGGGGGCACAGATACGCAGTATTTT. It yields the protein CASSRVVGGTDTQYF.

The chain has TRBV4-1 and TRBJ1-2; 8 bases are shared with TRBD1. Germline CDR1 MGHRA, CDR2 YSYEKL. Germline trimming cut 0 bases from V and 5 bases from J; bases unmatched to any gene: 5. There are 15 residues in the CDR3. The CDR3 reads CASSQDRGRRYGYTF. DNA of the CDR3: TGCGCCAGCAGCCAAGACAGGGGGCGGAGGTATGGCTACACCTTC.

The chain uses TRBV18 and TRBJ2-2; no clear D. The CDR3 runs to 14 residues. The germline V and J ends were trimmed by 3 bases and 1 base, with 6 bases remaining between them. The germline V gene has CDR1 KGHSH and CDR2 LQKENI. CDR3 coding DNA: TGTGCCAGCTCACCTGTAGGGAACACCGGGGAGCTGTTTTTT. This encodes CASSPVGNTGELFF.

The chain recombines TRBV6-1 with TRBJ2-7, with D perhaps matching TRBD1 (5 bases). The V end lost 7 bases, the J end lost 3 bases, and 19 bases lay between the germline ends. The CDR3 has 15 amino acids. The germline V gene encodes CDR1 MNHNS and CDR2 SASEGT. The CDR3 reads CASISHRLPLYEQYF. For the CDR3, the DNA is TGTGCCAGCATTTCTCACAGGCTACCTCTCTACGAGCAGTACTTC.

This clone was observed a single time. The rearrangement joins TRBV5-4 to TRBJ1-1; perhaps TRBD1 as D (5 bases). With 7 bases removed from V and 0 bases from J, the gap between germline ends came to 16 bases. CDR1 is SGHNT, CDR2 YYREEE, per germline (reference sequence). The CDR3 contains 15 residues. The CDR3 region has the DNA TGTGCCAGCGAACCCGAGACAGACTTGAACACTGAAGCTTTCTTT. Translating gives CASEPETDLNTEAFF.

The chain combines TRBV7-2 with TRBJ1-5; no reliable D call. Germline-derived CDR1 and CDR2 are SGHTA and FQGNSA. The CDR3 has 14 amino acids. Trimming removed 5 bases at V and 4 bases at J, with 12 bases between. The CDR3 nucleotides are TGTGCCAGCAGCCCCCGGAGCGCAAATCAGCCCCAGCATTTT. This gives the protein CASSPRSANQPQHF.

The V gene is TRBV18, the J gene TRBJ2-7; D possibly corresponds to TRBD2 (6 bases). CDR1 and CDR2 from the germline V gene are KGHSH and LQKENI. V lost 3 bases and J lost 6, with 12 bases in between. CDR3 length equals 13 residues. For the CDR3, the DNA is TGTGCCAGCTCACCCCGCGGAGGGGTCGAGCAGTACTTC. It is translated as CASSPRGGVEQYF.

CDR3: CATTREAQTDTQYF. The DNA for the CDR3 is TGTGCCACTACTAGAGAGGCCCAGACAGATACGCAGTATTTT. The chain combines TRBV19 with TRBJ2-3; D possibly corresponds to TRBD2 (5 bases). The CDR3 contains 14 residues. Germline V gene data show CDR1 as LNHDA and CDR2 as SQIVND (reference sequence). V was pared by 10 bases and J by 3 bases, with 17 bases between.

This chain uses TRBV6-6 with TRBJ1-6; tentatively, D is TRBD1 (5 bases). From germline, CDR1 is MNHNY and CDR2 SVGAGI (reference sequence). The CDR3 covers 16 residues. The V end lost 4 bases, the J end lost 0 bases, and 10 bases lay between the germline ends. The CDR3 coding sequence is TGTGCCAGCAGTTCCACCCAGGGCTCCTATAATTCACCCCTCCACTTT. Its protein is CASSSTQGSYNSPLHF.

The V call is TRBV11-1, the J call TRBJ1-2; TRBD1 aligns across 9 bases. V was pared by 6 bases and J by 4 bases, with 9 bases of the junction left unmatched. Germline CDR1 and CDR2: SGHAT and FQDESV (reference sequence). The length of the CDR3 is 15 residues. CDR3 loop: CASSPTGTGIYGYTF. CDR3 coding DNA: TGTGCCAGCAGTCCGACCGGGACAGGGATCTATGGCTACACCTTC.

This clone was counted once. The chain carries TRBV5-1 and TRBJ2-1; 10 bases are a match to TRBD1. Trimming cost V 0 bases and J 10 bases; bases outside gene matches: 7. The CDR3 has 15 amino acids. Germline V gene lookup returns CDR1 SGHRS and CDR2 YFSETQ. The CDR3 region has the DNA TGCGCCAGCAGCTTGGGAGACAGGGGGCCTGACGAGCAGTTCTTC. Translated: CASSLGDRGPDEQFF.